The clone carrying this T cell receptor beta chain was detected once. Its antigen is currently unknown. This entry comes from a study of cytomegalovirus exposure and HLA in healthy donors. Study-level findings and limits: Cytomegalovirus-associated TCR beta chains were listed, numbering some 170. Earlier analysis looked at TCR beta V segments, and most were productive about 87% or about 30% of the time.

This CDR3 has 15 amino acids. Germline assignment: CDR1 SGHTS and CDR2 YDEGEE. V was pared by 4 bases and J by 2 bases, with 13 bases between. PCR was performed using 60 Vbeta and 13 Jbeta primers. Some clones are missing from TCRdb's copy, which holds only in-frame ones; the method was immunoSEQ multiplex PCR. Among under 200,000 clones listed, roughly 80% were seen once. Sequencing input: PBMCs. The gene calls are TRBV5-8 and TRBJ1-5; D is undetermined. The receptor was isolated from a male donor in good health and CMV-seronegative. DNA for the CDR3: TGTGCCAGCAGCGCGGGCACAACAGGCAATCAGCCCCAGCATTTT. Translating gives CASSAGTTGNQPQHF.